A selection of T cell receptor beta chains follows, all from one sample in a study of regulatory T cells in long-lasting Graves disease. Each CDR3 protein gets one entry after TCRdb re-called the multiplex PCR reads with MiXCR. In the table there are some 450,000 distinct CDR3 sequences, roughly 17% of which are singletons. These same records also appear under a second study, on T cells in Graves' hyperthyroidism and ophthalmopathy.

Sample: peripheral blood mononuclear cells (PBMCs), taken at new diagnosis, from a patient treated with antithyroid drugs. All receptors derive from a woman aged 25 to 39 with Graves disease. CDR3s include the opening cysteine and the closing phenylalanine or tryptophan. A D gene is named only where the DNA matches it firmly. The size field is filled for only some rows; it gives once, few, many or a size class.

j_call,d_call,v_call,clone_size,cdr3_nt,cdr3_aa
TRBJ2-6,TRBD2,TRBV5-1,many,TGCGCCAGCAGCACTCTAGCGGGAGTGGCCTCTGGGGCCAACGTCCTGACTTTC,CASSTLAGVASGANVLTF
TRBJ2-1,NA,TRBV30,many,TGTGCCTGGAGTGCCGGGACCCGCGCTTACAATGAGCAGTTCTTC,CAWSAGTRAYNEQFF
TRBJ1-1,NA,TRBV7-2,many,TGTGCCAGCAGCTTAGGTAGGGGCAAGAGTGAAGCTTTCTTT,CASSLGRGKSEAFF
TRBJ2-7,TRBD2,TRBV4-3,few,TGCGCCAGCAGCCAAGAACTAGCGGGAGGGAGGTACGAGCAGTACTTC,CASSQELAGGRYEQYF
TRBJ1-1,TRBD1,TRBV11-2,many,TGTGCCAGCAGCTTAAGTGGGGGGACAGTGAACACTGAAGCTTTCTTT,CASSLSGGTVNTEAFF
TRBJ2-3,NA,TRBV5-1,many,TGCGCCAGCAGCCGGACCCCAGAAGAGACAGATACGCAGTATTTT,CASSRTPEETDTQYF
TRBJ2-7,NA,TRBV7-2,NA,TGTGCCAGCAGCTCCTACAGGTCAACCTACGAGCAGTACTTC,CASSSYRSTYEQYF
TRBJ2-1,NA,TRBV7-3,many,TGTGCCAGCAGCTTAAATGGGAACAGGTCCAATGAGCAGTTCTTC,CASSLNGNRSNEQFF
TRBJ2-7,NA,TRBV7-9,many,TGTGCCAGCAGCCCCGCGGGTCCCGGGCAGTACTTC,CASSPAGPGQYF
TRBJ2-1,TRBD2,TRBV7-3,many,TGTGCCAGCAGCTTATATGCTGGACTAGCGGGTGATGAGCAGTTCTTC,CASSLYAGLAGDEQFF
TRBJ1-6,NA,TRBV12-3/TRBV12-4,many,TGTGCCAGCAGTTCAGGGGCAGGGGAGTCACCCCTCCACTTT,CASSSGAGESPLHF
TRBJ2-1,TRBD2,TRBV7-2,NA,TGTGCCAGCAGCCCACCTCGGACTAGCGGGAGGCTCTCCTACAATGAGCAGTTCTTC,CASSPPRTSGRLSYNEQFF
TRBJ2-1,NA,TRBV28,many,TGTGCCAGCAGTTTCCGTCCGACAGACCCCGAACAGGATGAGCAGTTCTTC,CASSFRPTDPEQDEQFF
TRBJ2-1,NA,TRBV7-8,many,TGTGCCAGCAGCTCGAATACGGGACCCGGAAAGAACGAGCAGTTCTTC,CASSSNTGPGKNEQFF
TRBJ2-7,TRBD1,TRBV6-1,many,TGTGCCAGCAGCTTAGACAGGGTGGCCTACGAGCAGTACTTC,CASSLDRVAYEQYF
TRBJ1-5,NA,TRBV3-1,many,TGTGCCAGCAGCCAATGGGGGGCTAGGCAGCCCCAGCATTTT,CASSQWGARQPQHF
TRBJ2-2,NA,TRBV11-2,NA,TGTGCCAGCAGCTTAATGTTGACGAACACCGGGGAGCTGTTTTTT,CASSLMLTNTGELFF